This T cell receptor (beta chain) is drawn from a study of blood T cell repertoires in COVID-19. The age range of participants was 18 to 89 years, with residence in under 25 US areas. Measured with immunoSEQ multiplex PCR; TCRdb has only the in-frame clones, and not every one. Of over 200,000 clones listed, 91% were seen once; the top ten hold more than 1%. V dropped 8 bases and J dropped 2 bases, with 15 bases sitting between them. The CDR3 covers 14 residues. Per the germline V gene, CDR1 is MNHEY and CDR2 is SVGAGI. Sequencing was done on a sample of PBMCs or T cells enriched from blood (not recorded which). The clonotype comes from a human donor in a cohort exposed to, infected with or recovered from COVID-19 (not recorded which). The donor label of this sample is uncertain. The V and J genes are TRBV6-5 and TRBJ1-1; D is unclear. CDR3 DNA sequence: TGTGCCAGCGGGCGGCGGGGTTTTAACACTGAAGCTTTCTTT. It specifies CASGRRGFNTEAFF.